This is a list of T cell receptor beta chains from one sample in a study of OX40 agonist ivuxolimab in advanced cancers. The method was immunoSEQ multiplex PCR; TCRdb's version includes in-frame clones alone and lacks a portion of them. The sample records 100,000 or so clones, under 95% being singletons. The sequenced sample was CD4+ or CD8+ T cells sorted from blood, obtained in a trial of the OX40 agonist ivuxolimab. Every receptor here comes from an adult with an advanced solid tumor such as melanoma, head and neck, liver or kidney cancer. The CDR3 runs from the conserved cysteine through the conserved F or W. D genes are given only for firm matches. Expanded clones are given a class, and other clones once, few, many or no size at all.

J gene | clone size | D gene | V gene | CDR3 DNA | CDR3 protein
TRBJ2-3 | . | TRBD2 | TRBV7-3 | TGTGCCAGCAGCAGGGGACTAGCGTATGATACGCAGTATTTT | CASSRGLAYDTQYF
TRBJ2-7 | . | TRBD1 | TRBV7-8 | TGTGCCAGCAGCTTAGGGCCCATAGGGACAGGGCTAGGGACTGTACGTCCGGAGCAGTACTTC | CASSLGPIGTGLGTVRPEQYF
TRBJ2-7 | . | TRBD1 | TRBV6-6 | TGTGCCAGCAGTCAGGACAGGGACATAAGCTACGAGCAGTACTTC | CASSQDRDISYEQYF
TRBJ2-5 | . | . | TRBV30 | TGTGCCTGGAACAATGGCCAAGAGACCCAGTACTTC | CAWNNGQETQYF
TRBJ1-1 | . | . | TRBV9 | TGTGCCAGCAGCCCCCATACAGGGTTCGTTACTGAAGCTTTCTTT | CASSPHTGFVTEAFF
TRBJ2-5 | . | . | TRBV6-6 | TGTGCCAGCAGTTACGCTAGAGGGTGGGGGGAGACCCAGTACTTC | CASSYARGWGETQYF
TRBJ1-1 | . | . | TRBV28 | TGTGCCAGCCAAACCGGGTACACTGAAGCTTTCTTT | CASQTGYTEAFF
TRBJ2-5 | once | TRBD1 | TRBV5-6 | TGTGCCAGCAGTCCTGACAGGGGGGGAAGAACCCAGTACTTC | CASSPDRGGRTQYF
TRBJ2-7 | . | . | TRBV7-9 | TGTGCCAGCAGCTCACGGAAAGGGGACTACGAGCAGTACTTC | CASSSRKGDYEQYF
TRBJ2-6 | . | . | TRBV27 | TGTGCCAGCAGGTATGATGGGGCCAACGTCCTGACTTTC | CASRYDGANVLTF
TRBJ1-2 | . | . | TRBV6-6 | TGTGCCAGCAGATCTACTCCGGCCCCTAACTATGGCTACACCTTC | CASRSTPAPNYGYTF
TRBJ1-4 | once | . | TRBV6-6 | TGTGCCAGCAGCCTCGGGGGGGTGAAGGAAAAACTGTTTTTT | CASSLGGVKEKLFF
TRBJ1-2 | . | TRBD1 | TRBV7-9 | TGTGCCAGCAGCCCCCTCGACCGGGACAGGGATACTGGCTACACCTTC | CASSPLDRDRDTGYTF
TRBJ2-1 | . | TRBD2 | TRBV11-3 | TGTGCCAGCACGCCTCGGGGCGGGAGTATATACAATGAGCAGTTCTTC | CASTPRGGSIYNEQFF
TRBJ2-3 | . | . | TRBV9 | TGTGCCAGCAGCGGAGTGGGGCACACAGATACGCAGTATTTT | CASSGVGHTDTQYF
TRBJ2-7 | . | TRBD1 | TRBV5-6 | TGTGCCAGCAGCCCCCTGACAGGGGGCTGGGAGCAGTACTTC | CASSPLTGGWEQYF
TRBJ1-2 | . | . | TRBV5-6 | TGTGCCAGCAGCTTGGGGGAGGTGACGAGCTATGGCTACACCTTC | CASSLGEVTSYGYTF
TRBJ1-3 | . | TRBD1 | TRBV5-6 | TGTGCCAGTTCTAACAGGGGATTCTCTGGAAACACCATATATTTT | CASSNRGFSGNTIYF
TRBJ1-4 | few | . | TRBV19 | TGTGCCAGTAGTATAGCGACCCACGGGGATGAAAAACTGTTTTTT | CASSIATHGDEKLFF
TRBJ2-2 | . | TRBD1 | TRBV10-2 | TGCGCCAGCAACAGGGGGGACACCGGGGAGCTGTTTTTT | CASNRGDTGELFF
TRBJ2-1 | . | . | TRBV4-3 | TGCGCCAGCAGCCAAGACAGGGACAATGAGCAGTTCTTC | CASSQDRDNEQFF
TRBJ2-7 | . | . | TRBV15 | TGTGCCACCAGCAGAGGCGGCACCTCCTACGAGCAGTACTTC | CATSRGGTSYEQYF